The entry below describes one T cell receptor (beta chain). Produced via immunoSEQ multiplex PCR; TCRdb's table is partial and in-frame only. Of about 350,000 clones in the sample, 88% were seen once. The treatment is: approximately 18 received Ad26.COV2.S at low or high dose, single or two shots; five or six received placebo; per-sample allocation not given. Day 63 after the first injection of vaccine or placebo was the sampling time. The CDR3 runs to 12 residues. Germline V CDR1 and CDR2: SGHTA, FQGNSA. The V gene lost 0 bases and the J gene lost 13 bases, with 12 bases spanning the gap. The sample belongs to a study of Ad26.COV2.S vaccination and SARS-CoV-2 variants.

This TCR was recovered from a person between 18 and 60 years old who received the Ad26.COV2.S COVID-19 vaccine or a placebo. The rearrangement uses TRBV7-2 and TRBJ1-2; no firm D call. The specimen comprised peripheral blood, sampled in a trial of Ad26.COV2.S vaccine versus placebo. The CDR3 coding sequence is TGTGCCAGCAGCTTAGCGCACGGGGTCTCCACCTTC. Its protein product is CASSLAHGVSTF.